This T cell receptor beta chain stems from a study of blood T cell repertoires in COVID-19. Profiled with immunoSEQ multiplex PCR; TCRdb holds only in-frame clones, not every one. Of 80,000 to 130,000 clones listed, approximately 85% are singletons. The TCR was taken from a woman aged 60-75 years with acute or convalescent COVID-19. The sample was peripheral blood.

This CDR3 reads CASKSGSKISTNEKLFF. Written as DNA, the CDR3 is TGTGCCAGCAAATCAGGCTCTAAAATCTCAACTAATGAAAAACTGTTTTTT. This rearrangement joins TRBV2 to TRBJ1-4, with D unresolved. The V and J ends lost 7 bases and 0 bases respectively, with 18 bases between them. Germline assignment: CDR1 SNHLY and CDR2 FYNNEI. The length of the CDR3 is 17 residues.